These 27 T cell receptor beta chains originate from one sample sequenced in a study of OX40 agonist ivuxolimab in advanced cancers. The protocol was immunoSEQ multiplex PCR, while the TCRdb copy is restricted to in-frame clones and leaves out a portion. This sample has about 70,000 clones, with about nine tenths found just once. The sequenced sample was CD4+ or CD8+ T cells sorted from blood, obtained in a trial of the OX40 agonist ivuxolimab. The receptors stem from an adult with an advanced solid tumor such as melanoma, head and neck, liver or kidney cancer.

The rearrangement joins TRBV7-9 to TRBJ2-7, with TRBD1 matching 7 bases. Trimming took 3 bases from V and 9 from J; bases not matched to a gene: 5. Per germline, CDR1 SEHNR and CDR2 FQNEAQ (reference sequence). The CDR3 spans 12 residues. In DNA, the CDR3 is TGTGCCAGCAGCTTGTGGACAGGCTTGCAGTACTTC. Encoded protein: CASSLWTGLQYF.

The chain combines TRBV5-4 with TRBJ1-6; no definite D call. Trimming pared 3 bases from V and 0 bases from J, leaving 7 bases between. The CDR3 is made up of 15 amino acids. Germline loops: CDR1 SGHNT, CDR2 YYREEE (reference sequence). The CDR3 nucleotides read TGTGCCAGCAGCTCGCCCGGCTCCTATAATTCACCCCTCCACTTT. Translation: CASSSPGSYNSPLHF.

The V and J genes are TRBV19 and TRBJ1-5, with 9 bases aligning to TRBD1. The CDR3 totals 15 residues. Germline trimming cut 7 bases from V and 2 bases from J; bases unmatched to any gene: 6. The germline gives CDR1 LNHDA, CDR2 SQIVND (reference sequence). Here the CDR3 reads CASIQTGGGNQPQHF. The DNA of the CDR3 is TGTGCCAGTATCCAGACAGGGGGTGGCAATCAGCCCCAGCATTTT.

The chain recombines TRBV18 with TRBJ2-2; no definite D call. CDR1 and CDR2 (germline): KGHSH, LQKENI. The V gene lost 3 bases and the J gene lost 2 bases, with 10 bases spanning the gap. The CDR3 runs 15 residues. CDR3 bases: TGTGCCAGCTCACCGTACAGTCCCAACACCGGGGAGCTGTTTTTT. Protein sequence: CASSPYSPNTGELFF. The full variable domain, with the rest looked up from reference TRBV18 and TRBJ2-2, is NAGVMQNPRHLVRRRGQEARLRCSPMKGHSHVYWYRQLPEEGLKFMVYLQKENIIDESGMPKERFSAEFPKEGPSILRIQQVVRGDSAAYFCASSPYSPNTGELFFGEGSRLTVL.

The rearrangement uses TRBV10-3 and TRBJ2-7; D remains unclear. CDR1 is ENHRY, CDR2 SYGVKD, per germline. The CDR3 is 11 residues long. V was cut by 8 bases and J by 3 bases, with 8 bases left in between. CDR3 DNA: TGTGCCATCGGTGGGAACTACGAGCAGTACTTC. Encoded protein: CAIGGNYEQYF.

V and J are TRBV6-4 and TRBJ2-5, with D perhaps TRBD1 (6 bases). V gave up 7 bases and J gave up 0 bases, with 18 bases separating them. The CDR3 runs 16 residues. From germline, CDR1 is MRHNA and CDR2 SNTAGT. This chain's CDR3 is CASMKKGGQNQETQYF. In DNA, the CDR3 is TGTGCCAGCATGAAGAAAGGGGGACAAAACCAAGAGACCCAGTACTTC.

This chain joins TRBV19 and TRBJ1-5; tentatively, D is TRBD1 (6 bases). Germline-derived CDR1 and CDR2 are LNHDA and SQIVND (reference sequence). The CDR3 consists of 18 residues. Trimming shortened V by 2 bases and J by 6 bases, and 23 bases separated the two germline ends. The DNA of the CDR3 is TGTGCCAGTAGTATATGGGCTGTGACAGGCGCCAGGGGTCAGCCCCAGCATTTT. It encodes CASSIWAVTGARGQPQHF.

The J gene is TRBJ2-3, the V gene TRBV4-3; tentatively, D is TRBD2 (6 bases). The V gene's germline CDR1 is LGHNA and CDR2 YSLEER. The length of the CDR3 is 17 residues. The ends were cut back, 0 bases at V and 1 base at J, with 14 bases in the middle. CDR3 nucleotides: TGCGCCAGCAGCCAAGATATTGCGGGACGGGGCACAGATACGCAGTATTTT. It translates to CASSQDIAGRGTDTQYF.

This sequence joins TRBV5-4 and TRBJ2-5; 14 bases are a match to TRBD2. V shed 0 bases and J 7 bases; nucleotides not matched to a gene: 8. The CDR3 totals 17 residues. CDR1 SGHNT and CDR2 YYREEE come from the germline V gene (reference sequence). CDR3: CASSLDQIGTSGGTQYF. CDR3 sequence (DNA): TGTGCCAGCAGCTTGGACCAAATCGGGACTAGCGGGGGGACCCAGTACTTC.

The V gene is TRBV7-9, the J gene TRBJ1-4, with a possible D match to TRBD1 (6 bases). Trimming pared 5 bases from V and 5 bases from J, leaving 21 bases between. This CDR3 comprises 17 residues. Germline V lookup: CDR1 SEHNR, CDR2 FQNEAQ (reference sequence). The CDR3 here is CASSKGTIRPSNEKLFF. The CDR3 bases are TGTGCCAGCAGCAAGGGGACAATTCGACCCTCAAATGAAAAACTGTTTTTT.

The rearrangement links TRBV5-4 to TRBJ1-1, with TRBD1 as a possible D gene (5 bases). Germline V gives CDR1 SGHNT, CDR2 YYREEE (reference sequence). This CDR3 has 15 residues. V was trimmed by 5 bases and J by 3 bases, leaving 17 bases between them. CDR3 loop: CASSLGRGVDTEAFF. CDR3 coding DNA: TGTGCCAGCAGTCTAGGTAGGGGTGTTGACACTGAAGCTTTCTTT.

The chain links TRBV19 to TRBJ1-2, with 8 positions matching TRBD1. Germline V lookup: CDR1 LNHDA, CDR2 SQIVND (reference sequence). V lost 7 bases, J lost 8 bases, and 9 bases stayed unmatched. The CDR3 totals 13 residues. The CDR3 sequence: CASTPTGGVGYTF. In DNA, the CDR3 is TGTGCCAGTACCCCTACAGGGGGGGTGGGCTACACCTTC.

This clone appeared a few times. The rearrangement joins TRBV28 to TRBJ1-5; D not resolved. The length of the CDR3 is 13 residues. CDR1 is MDHEN, CDR2 SYDVKM, per germline. Between the trimmed V and J ends, which lost 3 bases and 0 bases, there was a span of 3 bases. The CDR3, as DNA: TGTGCCAGCAGTTTCGCTAGCAATCAGCCCCAGCATTTT. Translating gives CASSFASNQPQHF.

The V call is TRBV7-2, the J call TRBJ2-1; 8 nucleotides agree with TRBD2. Trimming at V came to 5 bases and at J to 6 bases, leaving 6 bases not matched to a gene. Germline V gives CDR1 SGHTA, CDR2 FQGNSA. This CDR3 spans 14 amino acids. The CDR3 protein is CASSTVAGRNEQFF. The CDR3 nucleotides are TGTGCCAGCAGCACTGTAGCGGGGCGCAATGAGCAGTTCTTC.

The rearrangement links TRBV2 to TRBJ2-1; TRBD2 agrees at 9 bases. Germline CDR1 is SNHLY and CDR2 is FYNNEI. This CDR3 is 14 amino acids long. Trimming removed 4 bases from V and 9 bases from J; junction bases left unmatched: 7. CDR3: CASSGAGGLPEQFF. As DNA, the CDR3 is TGTGCCAGCAGTGGTGCGGGGGGGCTTCCTGAGCAGTTCTTC. The whole variable domain, remainder taken from reference TRBV2 and TRBJ2-1, is EPEVTQTPSHQVTQMGQEVILRCVPISNHLYFYWYRQILGQKVEFLVSFYNNEISEKSEIFDDQFSVERPDGSNFTLKIRSTKLEDSAMYFCASSGAGGLPEQFFGPGTRLTVL.

The gene calls are TRBV6-5 and TRBJ2-3, with TRBD1 matching 7 bases. After removal of 4 bases from V and 0 bases from J, the junction contained 4 bases not matched to a gene. CDR1 and CDR2 from the germline V gene are MNHEY and SVGAGI. The CDR3 length is 15 residues. Written as DNA, the CDR3 is TGTGCCAGCAGTTTAAGGGGGCTAAGCACAGATACGCAGTATTTT. This translates into CASSLRGLSTDTQYF.

The CDR3 DNA reads TGTGCCAGCAGCTTAACACCGAACACTGAAGCTTTCTTT. Encoded protein: CASSLTPNTEAFF. This chain connects TRBV7-7 to TRBJ1-1; D is unclear. The CDR3 covers 13 residues. The germline V gene has CDR1 SSHAT and CDR2 FNYEAQ (reference sequence). Trimming pared 2 bases from V and 1 base from J, leaving 5 bases between.

The chain carries TRBV29-1 and TRBJ2-2; D uncertain. Germline-derived CDR1 and CDR2 are SQVTM and ANQGSEA. The CDR3 is 12 residues long. Trimming pared 5 bases from V and 4 bases from J, leaving 8 bases between. CDR3 region: CSVYHFTGELFF. CDR3 nucleotides: TGCAGCGTTTACCACTTCACCGGGGAGCTGTTTTTT.

The chain employs TRBV28 and TRBJ1-3; 7 bases fit TRBD1. In germline, CDR1 is MDHEN, CDR2 SYDVKM. The CDR3 sequence is 16 residues long. V lost 4 bases to trimming and J lost 1 base; unmatched junction nucleotides: 7. The CDR3 sequence: CASSYGSRGSGNTIYF. The CDR3 DNA sequence: TGTGCCAGCAGTTACGGCTCCAGGGGGTCTGGAAACACCATATATTTT. The full variable domain, completed using reference TRBV28 and TRBJ1-3, is DVKVTQSSRYLVKRTGEKVFLECVQDMDHENMFWYRQDPGLGLRLIYFSYDVKMKEKGDIPEGYSVSREKKERFSLILESASTNQTSMYLCASSYGSRGSGNTIYFGEGSWLTVV.

The chain has TRBV5-1 and TRBJ1-4; weak D call: TRBD1 (5 bases). Trimming took 4 bases from V and 2 from J, leaving 12 bases between them. The CDR3 totals 15 residues. Germline-derived CDR1 and CDR2 are SGHRS and YFSETQ. This CDR3 reads CASSAGLYTNEKLFF. In DNA, the CDR3 is TGCGCCAGCAGCGCGGGGCTGTACACTAATGAAAAACTGTTTTTT.

This clone was observed a few times. The chain combines TRBV19 with TRBJ2-1; 9 bases are shared with TRBD2. CDR1 and CDR2 (germline): LNHDA, SQIVND (reference sequence). The V gene end was trimmed by 10 bases and the J gene end by 9 bases; junction bases not matched to a gene: 13. The CDR3 totals 14 residues. The CDR3 coding sequence is TGTGCCACCTATTCCCGCGGGGGGGCTAGTGAGCAGTTCTTC. Its translation is CATYSRGGASEQFF.

This clone was counted once. The V and J genes are TRBV9 and TRBJ2-5; 9 bases align to TRBD2. The J segment lost 5 bases and the V segment lost 0 bases, leaving 8 bases of the junction unmatched. The CDR3 consists of 16 residues. The germline CDR1 and CDR2 sequences are SGDLS and YYNGEE. CDR3 sequence (DNA): TGTGCCAGCAGCGTAGGCGCGGGCGGGGGGGCTGAGACCCAGTACTTC. This sequence encodes CASSVGAGGGAETQYF.

A word on this clone: Other DNA sequences from this sample encode an identical CDR3 as well. The chain uses TRBV11-2 and TRBJ1-6; maybe TRBD1 (5 bases). Between the trimmed V and J ends, which lost 1 base and 11 bases, there was a span of 24 bases. CDR3 length: 18 amino acids. Per germline, CDR1 SGHAT and CDR2 FQNNGV. The CDR3 DNA sequence: TGTGCCAGCAGCTTAGGAGGGGACTACCCCAGGATTTCCACACCCCTCCACTTT. Amino acids: CASSLGGDYPRISTPLHF.

This chain joins TRBV28 and TRBJ1-4; TRBD1 aligns across 7 bases. V shed 2 bases and J 6 bases; nucleotides not matched to a gene: 6. The germline V gene encodes CDR1 MDHEN and CDR2 SYDVKM. The length of the CDR3 is 15 residues. CDR3 protein: CASSLPWQGDEKLFF. CDR3 DNA: TGTGCCAGCAGTTTACCTTGGCAGGGGGATGAAAAACTGTTTTTT.

The rearrangement links TRBV30 to TRBJ1-1, with TRBD1 matching over 9 bases. The CDR3 is 14 residues long. Germline-derived CDR1 and CDR2 are GTSNPN and SVGIG (reference sequence). J gave up 3 bases and V 0 bases, and 2 bases lay outside the gene matches. CDR3 sequence: CAWSVQGAHTEAFF. CDR3 DNA sequence: TGTGCCTGGAGTGTACAGGGGGCACACACTGAAGCTTTCTTT. Full variable domain (remainder filled in from reference TRBV30 and TRBJ1-1): SQTIHQWPATLVQPVGSPLSLECTVEGTSNPNLYWYRQAAGRGLQLLFYSVGIGQISSEVPQNLSASRPQDRQFILSSKKLLLSDSGFYLCAWSVQGAHTEAFFGQGTRLTVV.

The chain is built from TRBV7-3 and TRBJ2-2; D ambiguous. The germline V gene has CDR1 SGHTA and CDR2 FQGTGA. The V end was cut by 2 bases, the J end by 3 bases, with 7 bases between. CDR3 length: 14 amino acids. CDR3 bases: TGTGCCAGCAGCTTAGGCGTCGACACCGGGGAGCTGTTTTTT. Translated, it gives CASSLGVDTGELFF.

The V call is TRBV30, the J call TRBJ2-7; 7 bases line up with TRBD2. The CDR3 length is 17 residues. The V and J ends lost 1 base and 2 bases, in that order; junction bases with no gene match: 14. Germline assignment: CDR1 GTSNPN and CDR2 SVGIG (reference sequence). CDR3 sequence (DNA): TGTGCCTGGAGTGCCTCCCTTACTTGGGGGGGTGCCTACGAGCAGTACTTC. Translating it yields CAWSASLTWGGAYEQYF.